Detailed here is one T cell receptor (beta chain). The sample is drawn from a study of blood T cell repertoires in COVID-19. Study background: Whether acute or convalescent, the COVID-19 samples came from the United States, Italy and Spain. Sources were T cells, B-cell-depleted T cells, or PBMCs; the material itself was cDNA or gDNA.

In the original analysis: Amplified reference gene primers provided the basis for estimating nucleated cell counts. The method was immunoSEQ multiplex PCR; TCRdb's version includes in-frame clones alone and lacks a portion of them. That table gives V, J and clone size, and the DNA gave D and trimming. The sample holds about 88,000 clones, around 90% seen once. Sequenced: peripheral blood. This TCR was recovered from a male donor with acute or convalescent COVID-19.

The chain's CDR3 is CASSFRAGGTDTQYF. DNA of the CDR3: TGTGCCAGCAGTTTTAGGGCGGGGGGCACAGATACGCAGTATTTT. The chain links TRBV27 to TRBJ2-3; 7 bases line up with TRBD2. The CDR3 consists of 15 residues. Per germline, CDR1 MNHEY and CDR2 SMNVEV (reference sequence). The V segment lost 3 bases and the J segment 1 base; nucleotides outside the gene matches: 4.